Below are 32 T cell receptor beta chains sequenced from a single sample in a study of T cell responses to AZD1222 COVID-19 vaccine. Libraries were prepared by immunoSEQ multiplex PCR; TCRdb keeps only in-frame clonotypes and omits some of them. The sample consists of tens of thousands of clones, 80% to 90% of them appearing once. The sequencing used peripheral blood, collected 28 days after the second AZD1222 dose. These receptors were collected from an adult who received the AZD1222 COVID-19 vaccine.

The rearrangement uses TRBV6-5 and TRBJ2-1; D call uncertain. V was cut by 6 bases and J by 6 bases, with 12 bases left in between. The CDR3 runs 13 residues. Per germline, CDR1 MNHEY and CDR2 SVGAGI. This CDR3 is CASSDFRINEQFF. In DNA form, the CDR3 reads TGTGCCAGCAGCGATTTTAGAATCAATGAGCAGTTCTTC.

This sequence joins TRBV19 and TRBJ1-1; the D is unclear. The CDR3 extends over 16 amino acids. CDR1 LNHDA and CDR2 SQIVND come from the germline V gene (reference sequence). V shed 8 bases and J shed 1 base, with 20 bases lying between them. The CDR3 DNA is TGTGCCAGTCTATCCCAGGATCGAGAGCCGAACACTGAAGCTTTCTTT. It specifies CASLSQDREPNTEAFF.

The chain is built from TRBV28 and TRBJ1-4; 8 bases agree with TRBD1. V lost 6 bases and J lost 7; bases outside the gene matches: 10. The CDR3 is 15 residues long. Germline V gene lookup returns CDR1 MDHEN and CDR2 SYDVKM. CDR3 sequence (DNA): TGTGCCAGCAGCCCCGCCGGGACAGGTGGTGAAAAACTGTTTTTT. Its translation: CASSPAGTGGEKLFF. Full variable domain (rest looked up from reference TRBV28 and TRBJ1-4): DVKVTQSSRYLVKRTGEKVFLECVQDMDHENMFWYRQDPGLGLRLIYFSYDVKMKEKGDIPEGYSVSREKKERFSLILESASTNQTSMYLCASSPAGTGGEKLFFGSGTQLSVL.

This chain joins TRBV19 and TRBJ1-5; D call uncertain. The germline gives CDR1 LNHDA, CDR2 SQIVND (reference sequence). V was shortened by 5 bases and J by 10 bases, with 12 bases between the two germline ends. The length of the CDR3 is 12 residues. The CDR3 DNA sequence: TGTGCCAGTAGTCTACCTTCGGGACCCCAGCATTTT. Protein product: CASSLPSGPQHF.

The rearrangement uses TRBV9 and TRBJ1-2; weak D call: TRBD1 (6 bases). Between the trimmed V and J ends, which lost 3 bases and 8 bases, there was a span of 17 bases. CDR1 is SGDLS, CDR2 YYNGEE, per germline. The CDR3 consists of 14 residues. The CDR3 reads CASSDRVPPGGYTF. CDR3 nucleotide sequence: TGTGCCAGCAGCGACAGGGTTCCCCCCGGGGGCTACACCTTC.

This clone occurred once. V and J are TRBV5-8 and TRBJ1-2; 9 bases agree with TRBD1. Per the germline V gene, CDR1 is SGHTS and CDR2 is YDEGEE. This CDR3 has 14 residues. V lost 2 bases to trimming and J lost 4 bases; unmatched junction nucleotides: 3. In DNA, the CDR3 is TGTGCCAGCAGCTTTGACAGGGGGATCTATGGCTACACCTTC. It codes for CASSFDRGIYGYTF.

This CDR3 is CASSSTGFGNQPQHF. In nucleotides, the CDR3 is TGTGCCAGCAGTTCCACAGGGTTCGGGAATCAGCCCCAGCATTTT. This chain uses TRBV28 with TRBJ1-5; perhaps TRBD1 as D (6 bases). Trimming took off 4 bases at V and 4 bases at J, with 14 bases between the two ends. Germline CDR1 is MDHEN and CDR2 is SYDVKM. The CDR3 extends over 15 amino acids. Full variable domain (rest looked up from reference TRBV28 and TRBJ1-5): DVKVTQSSRYLVKRTGEKVFLECVQDMDHENMFWYRQDPGLGLRLIYFSYDVKMKEKGDIPEGYSVSREKKERFSLILESASTNQTSMYLCASSSTGFGNQPQHFGDGTRLSIL.

This sequence joins TRBV24-1 and TRBJ2-2; D gene ambiguous. Germline CDR1 reads KGHDR; CDR2 reads SFDVKD. V was trimmed by 3 bases and J by 5 bases, leaving 6 bases between them. The CDR3 consists of 13 residues. Here the CDR3 reads CATSDRSTGELFF. CDR3 nucleotides: TGTGCCACCAGTGATCGCTCGACCGGGGAGCTGTTTTTT.

The V and J genes are TRBV2 and TRBJ2-4; no clear D. V was clipped by 8 bases and J by 0 bases, with 5 bases between them. The germline CDR1 and CDR2 sequences are SNHLY and FYNNEI. The CDR3 is 12 residues long. This chain's CDR3 is CASLIAKNIQYF. In nucleotides, the CDR3 is TGTGCCAGCCTAATAGCCAAAAACATTCAGTACTTC.

The J gene is TRBJ1-2, the V gene TRBV5-8; 10 bases match TRBD1. V was pared by 3 bases and J by 8 bases, with 7 bases of the junction left unmatched. CDR1 and CDR2 (germline): SGHTS, YDEGEE. The CDR3 contains 14 residues. The CDR3 region has the DNA TGTGCCAGCAGCTCCAAGACAGGGGGCTTCGGCTACACCTTC. It yields the protein CASSSKTGGFGYTF.

The CDR3 DNA reads TGTGCCAGCAGGTACGACCTGGCGTCGGCTGTCACTGAAGCTTTCTTT. Residues: CASRYDLASAVTEAFF. The J gene is TRBJ1-1, the V gene TRBV6-5; D ambiguous. Germline V CDR1 and CDR2: MNHEY, SVGAGI. This CDR3 has 16 residues. V was clipped by 6 bases and J by 4 bases, with 21 bases between them.

The genes are TRBV12-5 and TRBJ1-6, with TRBD1 matching over 11 bases. J was trimmed by 4 bases and V by 5 bases; bases with no gene match: 4. The CDR3 spans 16 residues. The germline gives CDR1 LGHNT, CDR2 FRNRAP. CDR3 in DNA: TGTGCTAGTGGTCTCGGACAGGGGGCGTATAATTCACCCCTCCACTTT. Encoded protein: CASGLGQGAYNSPLHF. The full variable domain, rest sourced from reference TRBV12-5 and TRBJ1-6, is DARVTQTPRHKVTEMGQEVTMRCQPILGHNTVFWYRQTMMQGLELLAYFRNRAPLDDSGMPKDRFSAEMPDATLATLKIQPSEPRDSAVYFCASGLGQGAYNSPLHFGNGTRLTVT.

V gene TRBV18 combines with J gene TRBJ2-7; TRBD2 agrees at 11 bases. Germline V CDR1 and CDR2: KGHSH, LQKENI. CDR3 size: 14 residues. V shed 2 bases and J 4 bases; nucleotides not matched to a gene: 1. This CDR3 reads CASSPIAGGYEQYF. DNA of the CDR3: TGTGCCAGCTCACCAATAGCGGGAGGGTACGAGCAGTACTTC.

The chain employs TRBV5-4 and TRBJ2-2; possibly TRBD2 for D (5 bases). CDR1 is SGHNT, CDR2 YYREEE, per germline (reference sequence). The CDR3 consists of 14 residues. Trimming took 1 base from V and 7 from J, leaving 11 bases between them. Written as DNA, the CDR3 is TGTGCCAGCAGCTTGCGGACGGGAATCGGGGAGCTGTTTTTT. Its translation: CASSLRTGIGELFF.

The chain recombines TRBV7-9 with TRBJ2-7, with D hard to call. V lost 4 bases and J 5 bases, leaving 15 bases between the germline ends. This CDR3 has 14 amino acids. Germline loops: CDR1 SEHNR, CDR2 FQNEAQ (reference sequence). This CDR3 is CASSSRVATDEQYF. CDR3 nucleotide sequence: TGTGCCAGCAGCTCCCGGGTCGCTACGGACGAGCAGTACTTC.

The chain is built from TRBV6-6 and TRBJ2-3; D is ambiguous. CDR1 and CDR2 from the germline V gene are MNHNY and SVGAGI (reference sequence). The CDR3 spans 12 residues. V was trimmed by 8 bases and J by 2 bases, leaving 8 bases between them. CDR3 in DNA: TGTGCCAGCGGAGCGACCACAGATACGCAGTATTTT. Residues: CASGATTDTQYF.

The chain joins TRBV27 to TRBJ1-1; D might be TRBD1 (6 bases). Trimming cost V 11 bases and J 0 bases, with 10 bases left between them. Germline loops: CDR1 MNHEY, CDR2 SMNVEV (reference sequence). CDR3 length equals 12 residues. The CDR3: CAVQGLNTEAFF. The DNA of the CDR3 is TGTGCCGTACAGGGCCTGAACACTGAAGCTTTCTTT.

This clone was seen just once. The genes are TRBV6-1 and TRBJ1-5, with a tentative D call TRBD1 (5 bases). The CDR3 has 18 residues. The germline CDR1 and CDR2 sequences are MNHNS and SASEGT. Between the trimmed V and J ends, which lost 2 bases and 4 bases, there was a span of 21 bases. In DNA form, the CDR3 reads TGTGCCAGCAGTGAAAACCCCTCTGTGAGGGGAGGTAATCAGCCCCAGCATTTT. This sequence encodes CASSENPSVRGGNQPQHF.

For the CDR3, the DNA is TGTGCCAGCAGCTCCACAGGCTCGGGGCAGTACTTC. It translates to CASSSTGSGQYF. This chain uses TRBV5-4 with TRBJ2-7, with D possibly being TRBD1 (5 bases). The CDR3 contains 12 residues. The germline gives CDR1 SGHNT, CDR2 YYREEE (reference sequence). The ends were cut back, 3 bases at V and 9 bases at J, with 13 bases in the middle.

CDR3 in amino acids: CASNHPGTGFNQPQHF. CDR3 DNA: TGTGCCAGTAACCACCCCGGGACAGGGTTCAATCAGCCCCAGCATTTT. V usage is TRBV19 and J usage is TRBJ1-5, with 9 bases identical to TRBD1. Trimming removed 7 bases from V and 3 bases from J; junction bases left unmatched: 10. CDR1 is LNHDA, CDR2 SQIVND, per germline (reference sequence). The CDR3 is made up of 16 amino acids. The full variable domain, with the rest looked up from reference TRBV19 and TRBJ1-5, is DGGITQSPKYLFRKEGQNVTLSCEQNLNHDAMYWYRQDPGQGLRLIYYSQIVNDFQKGDIAEGYSVSREKKESFPLTVTSAQKNPTAFYLCASNHPGTGFNQPQHFGDGTRLSIL.

The table lists this clone with a few counts. The chain employs TRBV19 and TRBJ1-3, with a tentative D call TRBD1 (6 bases). In germline, CDR1 is LNHDA, CDR2 SQIVND (reference sequence). The CDR3 length is 14 residues. Trimming removed 5 bases at V and 9 bases at J, with 17 bases between. CDR3 DNA sequence: TGTGCCAGTAGTCCGGACTACAGGGCCGGCACCATATATTTT. This gives the protein CASSPDYRAGTIYF.

This chain connects TRBV11-2 to TRBJ1-1; no clear D gene. Trimming took 1 base from V and 4 from J, leaving 7 bases between them. The CDR3 consists of 13 residues. The germline V gene encodes CDR1 SGHAT and CDR2 FQNNGV. CDR3 sequence: CASSLGTLTEAFF. The DNA for the CDR3 is TGTGCCAGCAGCTTAGGAACCCTCACTGAAGCTTTCTTT.

This chain joins TRBV6-5 and TRBJ2-7, with D hard to call. CDR3 length: 13 amino acids. With 2 bases removed from V and 7 bases from J, the gap between germline ends came to 12 bases. Per germline, CDR1 MNHEY and CDR2 SVGAGI. The CDR3 nucleotides are TGTGCCAGCAGTTACGTAGTGACTGGTGAGCAGTACTTC. Its protein is CASSYVVTGEQYF.

The J gene is TRBJ2-2, the V gene TRBV5-1; D is possibly TRBD2 (6 bases). V was clipped by 3 bases and J by 0 bases, with 9 bases between them. This CDR3 region has 15 residues. CDR1 SGHRS and CDR2 YFSETQ come from the germline V gene. The DNA of the CDR3 is TGCGCCAGCAGCTATGCGGGACCGAACACCGGGGAGCTGTTTTTT. It codes for CASSYAGPNTGELFF.

The chain uses TRBV4-1 and TRBJ2-7; D is possibly TRBD2 (6 bases). The CDR3 spans 12 residues. V was clipped by 6 bases and J by 2 bases, with 8 bases between them. The germline gives CDR1 MGHRA, CDR2 YSYEKL. The chain's CDR3 is CASSGGPYEQYF. CDR3 DNA sequence: TGCGCCAGCAGTGGAGGGCCCTACGAGCAGTACTTC.

V is TRBV4-1 and J is TRBJ2-5; D is perhaps TRBD2 (5 bases). Trimming cost V 1 base and J 9 bases, with 18 bases left between them. Germline V lookup: CDR1 MGHRA, CDR2 YSYEKL. This CDR3 spans 15 amino acids. The CDR3: CASSQGRLERLAQYF. The CDR3 bases are TGCGCCAGCAGCCAAGGGAGGCTAGAGAGGTTGGCCCAGTACTTC.

The rearrangement joins TRBV12-3 or TRBV12-4 to TRBJ1-5, with D perhaps matching TRBD1 (5 bases). Trimming took 5 bases from V and 6 from J, leaving 11 bases between them. CDR3 length: 13 residues. CDR3 protein: CASSPGQGQPQHF. CDR3 DNA sequence: TGTGCCAGCAGTCCAGGGCAAGGTCAGCCCCAGCATTTT.

This chain joins TRBV5-1 and TRBJ2-2; 7 bases match TRBD1. The CDR3 covers 15 residues. With 1 base clipped from V and 5 bases from J, the junction kept 5 bases outside the gene matches. CDR1 SGHRS and CDR2 YFSETQ come from the germline V gene. The CDR3 region is CASSLRQGGTGELFF. The CDR3, as DNA: TGCGCCAGCAGCTTGAGACAGGGTGGAACCGGGGAGCTGTTTTTT.

The chain carries TRBV2 and TRBJ1-5; D may be TRBD1 (5 bases). V was shortened by 4 bases and J by 2 bases, with 6 bases between the two germline ends. The CDR3 sequence is 13 residues long. From germline, CDR1 is SNHLY and CDR2 FYNNEI. In nucleotides, the CDR3 is TGTGCCAGCAGTGGACAGCGCAATCAGCCCCAGCATTTT. Translation: CASSGQRNQPQHF.

This sequence joins TRBV6-5 and TRBJ2-1; no firm D call. The CDR3 length is 11 residues. With 6 bases removed from V and 10 bases from J, the gap between germline ends came to 10 bases. Germline V gives CDR1 MNHEY, CDR2 SVGAGI. CDR3 bases: TGTGCCAGCAGGGACGCACAGGAGCAGTTCTTC. Translated: CASRDAQEQFF.

CDR3 DNA: TGTGCCATCAGTGAGTTAGGGCCCATGGGGGGCTACACCTTC. This sequence encodes CAISELGPMGGYTF. This chain uses TRBV10-3 with TRBJ1-2; D call uncertain. The CDR3 consists of 14 residues. Trimming cost V 1 base and J 8 bases, with 14 bases left between them. Germline-derived CDR1 and CDR2 are ENHRY and SYGVKD.

This clone has a single count. This chain joins TRBV10-2 and TRBJ2-3; D is uncertain. There are 15 residues in the CDR3. V lost 6 bases to trimming and J lost 0 bases, with 13 bases between them. Per germline, CDR1 WSHSY and CDR2 SAAADI. This chain's CDR3 is CASRTVVRSTDTQYF. DNA for the CDR3: TGCGCCAGCAGAACGGTGGTGCGTAGCACAGATACGCAGTATTTT.